This TCR beta chain was found in a study of OX40 agonist ivuxolimab in advanced cancers. Looking at the study overall: In this trial design, patients received ivuxolimab intravenously at 0.01 to 10 mg/kg every 2 weeks. General study results and limits: The expanded peripheral T cells' antigen specificity was not determined. Clonal expansion was among the lowest in partial responders at 0.1-3.0 mg/kg, especially CD8+.

As for this clone: Its antigen is unknown.

V gave up 1 base and J gave up 2 bases; unmatched junction bases: 1. The CDR3 extends over 14 amino acids. Germline values: CDR1 SGHRS, CDR2 YFSETQ. Assay used: immunoSEQ multiplex PCR; TCRdb lists only in-frame clones, some missing. This sample carries about 48,000 clones, around 84% of them seen once, and the ten largest clones take roughly a tenth. The rearrangement uses TRBV5-1 and TRBJ1-1; 8 bases agree with TRBD1. This sequence was found in an adult with an advanced solid tumor such as melanoma, head and neck, liver or kidney cancer. The specimen comprised CD4+ or CD8+ T cells sorted from blood, sampled in a trial of the OX40 agonist ivuxolimab. CDR3: CASSLSGGNTEAFF. CDR3 DNA: TGCGCCAGCAGCTTGTCAGGGGGCAACACTGAAGCTTTCTTT.